This record concerns one T cell receptor beta chain sequence. Its antigen remains unknown. Clones were read by immunoSEQ multiplex PCR, and TCRdb kept only the in-frame ones, dropping some. The table shows over 2 million clones, with less than 95% occurring only once. The CDR3 spans 14 residues. The trim removed 1 base at V and 3 bases at J, leaving 0 bases unmatched. Germline-derived CDR1 and CDR2 are ENHRY and SYGVKD. The data were taken from a study of shared clonotypes between healthy human individuals. Broader study findings: Naive subsets tended to show greater estimated richness than memory subsets. Shared across several donors were around 5% of the naive CD4 clonotypes.

CD45RO-negative CD8 cells positively selected for CCR7 made up the naive population, which excluded terminally differentiated effector memory CD45RA+ cells. V gene TRBV10-3 combines with J gene TRBJ2-3, with 8 bases identical to TRBD2. The TCR comes from a man between 18 and 29 years old in good health. The material sequenced was naive CD8+ T cells sorted from blood. CDR3 DNA: TGTGCCATCAGTGAGTTAGCGGGAACAGATACGCAGTATTTT. Translation: CAISELAGTDTQYF.